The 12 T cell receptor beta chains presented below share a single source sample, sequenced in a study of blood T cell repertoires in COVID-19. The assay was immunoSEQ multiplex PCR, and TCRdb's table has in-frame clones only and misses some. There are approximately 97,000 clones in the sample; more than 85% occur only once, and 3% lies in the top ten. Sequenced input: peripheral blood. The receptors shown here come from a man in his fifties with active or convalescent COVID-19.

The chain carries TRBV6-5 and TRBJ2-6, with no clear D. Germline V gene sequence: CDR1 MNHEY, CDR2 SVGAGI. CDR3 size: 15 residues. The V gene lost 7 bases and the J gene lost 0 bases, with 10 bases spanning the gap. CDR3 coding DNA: TGTGCCAGCACTCAAATTAGCTCTGGGGCCAACGTCCTGACTTTC. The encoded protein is CASTQISSGANVLTF.

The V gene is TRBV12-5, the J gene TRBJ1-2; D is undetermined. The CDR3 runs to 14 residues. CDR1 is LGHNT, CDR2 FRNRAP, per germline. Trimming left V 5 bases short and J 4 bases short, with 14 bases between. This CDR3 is CASGPGGSGYGYTF. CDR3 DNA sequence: TGTGCTAGTGGTCCCGGCGGATCTGGCTATGGCTACACCTTC. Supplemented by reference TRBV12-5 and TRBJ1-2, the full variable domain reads DARVTQTPRHKVTEMGQEVTMRCQPILGHNTVFWYRQTMMQGLELLAYFRNRAPLDDSGMPKDRFSAEMPDATLATLKIQPSEPRDSAVYFCASGPGGSGYGYTFGSGTRLTVV.

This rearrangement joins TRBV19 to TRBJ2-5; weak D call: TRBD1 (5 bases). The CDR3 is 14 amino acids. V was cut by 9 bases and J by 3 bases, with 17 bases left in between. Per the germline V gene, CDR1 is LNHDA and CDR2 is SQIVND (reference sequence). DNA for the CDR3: TGTGCCAGCCGTAGGGGAACAGAAGAAGAGACCCAGTACTTC. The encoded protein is CASRRGTEEETQYF.

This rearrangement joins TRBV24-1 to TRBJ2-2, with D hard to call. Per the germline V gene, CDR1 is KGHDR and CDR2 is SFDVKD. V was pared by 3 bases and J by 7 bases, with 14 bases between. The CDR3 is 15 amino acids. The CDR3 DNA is TGTGCCACCAGTGATGGTTCCACCCACGGCGGGGAGCTGTTTTTT. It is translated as CATSDGSTHGGELFF.

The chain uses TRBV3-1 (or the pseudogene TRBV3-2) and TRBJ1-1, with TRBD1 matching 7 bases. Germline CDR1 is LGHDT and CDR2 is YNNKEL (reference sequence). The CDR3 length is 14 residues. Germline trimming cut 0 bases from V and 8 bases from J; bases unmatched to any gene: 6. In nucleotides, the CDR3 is TGTGCCAGCAGCCAAGATGACGGACAGGTCGAAGCTTTCTTT. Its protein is CASSQDDGQVEAFF.

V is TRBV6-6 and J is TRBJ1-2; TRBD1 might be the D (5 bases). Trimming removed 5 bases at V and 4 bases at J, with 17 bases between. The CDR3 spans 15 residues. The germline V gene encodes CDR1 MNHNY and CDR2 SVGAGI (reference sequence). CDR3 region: CASSTRGDSIYGYTF. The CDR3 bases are TGTGCCAGCAGTACAAGGGGCGACTCAATCTATGGCTACACCTTC.

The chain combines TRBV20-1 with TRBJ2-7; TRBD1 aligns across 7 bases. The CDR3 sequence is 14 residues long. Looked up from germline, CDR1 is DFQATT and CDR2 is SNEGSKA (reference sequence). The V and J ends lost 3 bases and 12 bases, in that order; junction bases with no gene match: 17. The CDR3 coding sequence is TGCAGTGCTAGTTCCGGACAGGATATCCTACGATCGTACGTC. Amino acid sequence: CSASSGQDILRSYV.

This chain's CDR3 is CASSQGGYNEKLFF. The CDR3, as DNA: TGCGCCAGCAGCCAGGGGGGGTATAATGAAAAACTGTTTTTT. The V gene is TRBV4-3, the J gene TRBJ1-4; D perhaps matches TRBD1 (5 bases). CDR3 size: 14 residues. V lost 3 bases to trimming and J lost 4 bases, with 9 bases between them. The germline CDR1 and CDR2 sequences are LGHNA and YSLEER.

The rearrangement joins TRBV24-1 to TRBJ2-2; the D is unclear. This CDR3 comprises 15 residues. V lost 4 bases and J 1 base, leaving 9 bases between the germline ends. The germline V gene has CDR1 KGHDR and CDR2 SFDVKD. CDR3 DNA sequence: TGTGCCACCAGTGACCCTCGACAGAACACCGGGGAGCTGTTTTTT. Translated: CATSDPRQNTGELFF.

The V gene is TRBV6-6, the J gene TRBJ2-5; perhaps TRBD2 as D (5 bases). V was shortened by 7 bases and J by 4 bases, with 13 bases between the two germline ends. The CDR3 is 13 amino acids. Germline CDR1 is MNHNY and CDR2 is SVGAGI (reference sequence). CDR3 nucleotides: TGTGCCAGCACGAGGGAGAGAGGAGAGACCCAGTACTTC. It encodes CASTRERGETQYF.

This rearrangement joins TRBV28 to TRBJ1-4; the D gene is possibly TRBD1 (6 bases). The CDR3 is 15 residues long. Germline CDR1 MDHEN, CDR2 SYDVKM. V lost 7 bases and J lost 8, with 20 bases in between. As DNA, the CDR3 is TGTGCCAGCACCCTAAACAGGGCCCTGGAGGAAAAACTGTTTTTT. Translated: CASTLNRALEEKLFF.

CDR3 sequence reads: CASSDGQGLTSDTQYF. For the CDR3, the DNA is TGTGCCAGCAGTGACGGACAGGGCCTAACCTCAGATACGCAGTATTTT. The gene calls are TRBV6-1 and TRBJ2-3, with 8 nucleotides matching TRBD1. CDR3 length equals 16 residues. Trimming took 3 bases from V and 4 from J; bases not matched to a gene: 9. Germline loops: CDR1 MNHNS, CDR2 SASEGT.